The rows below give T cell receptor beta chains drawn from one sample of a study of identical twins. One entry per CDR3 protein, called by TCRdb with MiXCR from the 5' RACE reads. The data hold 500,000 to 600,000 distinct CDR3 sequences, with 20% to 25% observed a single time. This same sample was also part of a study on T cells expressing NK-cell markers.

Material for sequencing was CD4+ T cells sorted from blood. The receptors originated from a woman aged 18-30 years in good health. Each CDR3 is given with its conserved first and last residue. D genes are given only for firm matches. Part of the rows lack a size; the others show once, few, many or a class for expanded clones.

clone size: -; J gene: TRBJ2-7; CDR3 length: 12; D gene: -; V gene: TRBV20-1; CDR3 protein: CSANNIDYEQYF; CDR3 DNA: TGCAGTGCTAACAATATAGACTACGAGCAGTACTTC
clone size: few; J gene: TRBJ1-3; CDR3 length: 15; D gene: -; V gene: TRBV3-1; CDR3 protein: CASSRGTPSGNTIYF; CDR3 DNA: TGTGCCAGCAGCCGGGGGACACCCTCTGGAAACACCATATATTTT
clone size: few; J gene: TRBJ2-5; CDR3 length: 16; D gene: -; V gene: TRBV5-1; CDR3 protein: CASSPGTTSSEETQYF; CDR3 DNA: TGCGCCAGCAGCCCGGGGACGACCTCAAGCGAAGAGACCCAGTACTTC
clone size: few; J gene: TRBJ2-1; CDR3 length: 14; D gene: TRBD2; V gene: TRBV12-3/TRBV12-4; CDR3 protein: CASRNGAGYNEQFF; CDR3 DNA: TGTGCCAGCAGAAACGGAGCGGGGTACAATGAGCAGTTCTTC
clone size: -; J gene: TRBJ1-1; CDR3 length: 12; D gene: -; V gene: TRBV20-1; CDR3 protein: CSARDPYTEAFF; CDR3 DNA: TGCAGTGCTAGAGATCCGTACACTGAAGCTTTCTTT
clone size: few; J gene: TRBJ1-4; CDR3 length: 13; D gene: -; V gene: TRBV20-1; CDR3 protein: CSARGGGGEKLFF; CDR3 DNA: TGCAGTGCTAGAGGGGGAGGGGGTGAAAAACTGTTTTTT
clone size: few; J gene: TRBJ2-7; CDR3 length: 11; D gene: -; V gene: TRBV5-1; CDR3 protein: CASSRKNEQYF; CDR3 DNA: TGCGCCAGCAGCAGGAAAAACGAGCAGTACTTC
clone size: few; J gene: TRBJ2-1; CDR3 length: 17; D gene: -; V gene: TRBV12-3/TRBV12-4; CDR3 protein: CASSFVSTTASYNEQFF; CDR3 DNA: TGTGCCAGCAGTTTTGTGAGCACGACAGCGTCCTACAATGAGCAGTTCTTC
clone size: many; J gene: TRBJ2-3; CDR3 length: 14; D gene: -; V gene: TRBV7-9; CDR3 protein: CASSLEGYTDTQYF; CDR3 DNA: TGTGCCAGCAGCTTAGAGGGTTACACAGATACGCAGTATTTT
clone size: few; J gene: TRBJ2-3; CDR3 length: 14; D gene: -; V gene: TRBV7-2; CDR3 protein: CASSRVRKVDTQYF; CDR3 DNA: TGTGCCAGCAGCCGTGTTCGCAAAGTGGATACGCAGTATTTT
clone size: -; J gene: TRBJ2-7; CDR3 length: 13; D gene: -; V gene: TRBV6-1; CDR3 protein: CASSATRAYEQYF; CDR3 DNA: TGTGCCAGCAGTGCGACTAGAGCCTACGAGCAGTACTTC
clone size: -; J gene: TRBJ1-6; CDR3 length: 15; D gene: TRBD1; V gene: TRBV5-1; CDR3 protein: CASSSSGTGGSPLHF; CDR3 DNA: TGCGCCAGCAGCTCCTCCGGGACAGGGGGTTCACCCCTCCACTTT
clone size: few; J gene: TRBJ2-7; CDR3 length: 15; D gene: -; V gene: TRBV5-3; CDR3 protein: CARRGTGYSSYEQYF; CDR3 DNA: TGTGCCAGAAGGGGCACGGGGTACAGCTCCTACGAGCAGTACTTC
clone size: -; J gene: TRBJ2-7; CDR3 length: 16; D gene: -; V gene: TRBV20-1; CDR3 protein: CSASRRSGQISYEQYF; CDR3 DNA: TGCAGTGCTAGTAGGAGGTCCGGACAGATCTCCTACGAGCAGTACTTC
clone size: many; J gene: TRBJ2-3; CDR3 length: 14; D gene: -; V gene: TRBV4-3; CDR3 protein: CASSQGVSTDTQYF; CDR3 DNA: TGCGCCAGCAGCCAAGGAGTCAGCACAGATACGCAGTATTTT